This T cell receptor (beta chain) stems from a study of T cells in Graves' hyperthyroidism and ophthalmopathy. Germline CDR1 and CDR2: MDHEN and SYDVKM. CDR3 length: 14 amino acids. V lost 4 bases and J lost 0, with 9 bases in between. At least ten counts were recorded for this clonotype. TCR beta CDR3 sequences were amplified from RNA transcripts. The TCR CDR3 first-round RT-PCR relied on the HTBI primer set. TCRdb reprocessed the multiplex PCR reads with MiXCR, giving one entry per CDR3 protein. Among more than 500,000 distinct CDR3 sequences listed, roughly 15% were seen once. Material: blood. The rearrangement uses TRBV28 and TRBJ1-2, with D hard to call. This TCR was sampled from a woman in her 30s with Graves' ophthalmopathy. The CDR3 coding sequence is TGTGCCAGCAGTTCGGGCGGAGCTAACTATGGCTACACCTTC. It translates to CASSSGGANYGYTF.